The text below deals with one TCR beta chain. Genomic DNA templated the TCR beta VDJ and CDR3 profiling. TCRdb itself ran the reads through MiXCR, one entry per CDR3 protein. The sample has about 160,000 distinct CDR3 sequences, 45% to 55% seen once. The sample originates from a study of CD8+CD57+ T cells in acquired aplastic anemia. Across the study: On average, sorted CD4+ and CD8+ cells gave roughly 3 ug of DNA.

Patients sequenced had flow cytometry evidence of CD8+CD57+ cell expansion. By the time of blood sampling, patients had still received no therapy. Germline trimming cut 4 bases from V and 5 bases from J; bases unmatched to any gene: 1. CDR1 is ENHRY and CDR2 is SYGVKD in the germline V gene. The CDR3 is 13 amino acids. V gene TRBV10-3 combines with J gene TRBJ1-1; 10 bases line up with TRBD1. Sequencing input: sorted CD4+, CD8+, or CD8+CD57+ T cells (not recorded which) from PBMCs. The clonotype was recovered from a human donor with aplastic anemia. The CDR3 protein is CAISVDRGTEAFF. The CDR3 DNA reads TGTGCCATCAGTGTGGACAGGGGGACTGAAGCTTTCTTT.